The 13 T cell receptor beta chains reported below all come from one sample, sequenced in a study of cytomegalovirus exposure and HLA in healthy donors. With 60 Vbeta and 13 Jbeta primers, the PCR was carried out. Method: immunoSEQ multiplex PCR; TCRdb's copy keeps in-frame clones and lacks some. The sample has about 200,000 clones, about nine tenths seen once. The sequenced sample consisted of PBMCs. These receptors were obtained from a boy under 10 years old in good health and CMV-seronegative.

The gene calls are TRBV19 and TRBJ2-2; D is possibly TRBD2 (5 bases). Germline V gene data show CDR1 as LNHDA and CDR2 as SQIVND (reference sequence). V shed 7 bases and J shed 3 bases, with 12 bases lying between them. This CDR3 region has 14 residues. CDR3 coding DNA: TGTGCCAGTATTCGGGGAGCGGACACCGGGGAGCTGTTTTTT. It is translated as CASIRGADTGELFF. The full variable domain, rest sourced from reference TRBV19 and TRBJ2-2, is DGGITQSPKYLFRKEGQNVTLSCEQNLNHDAMYWYRQDPGQGLRLIYYSQIVNDFQKGDIAEGYSVSREKKESFPLTVTSAQKNPTAFYLCASIRGADTGELFFGEGSRLTVL.

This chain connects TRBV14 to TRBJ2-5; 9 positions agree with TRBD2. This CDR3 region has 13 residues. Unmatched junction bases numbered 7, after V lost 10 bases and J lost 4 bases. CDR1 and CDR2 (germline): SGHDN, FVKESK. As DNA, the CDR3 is TGTGCCACGGGGACTAGCTACGGAGAGACCCAGTACTTC. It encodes CATGTSYGETQYF.

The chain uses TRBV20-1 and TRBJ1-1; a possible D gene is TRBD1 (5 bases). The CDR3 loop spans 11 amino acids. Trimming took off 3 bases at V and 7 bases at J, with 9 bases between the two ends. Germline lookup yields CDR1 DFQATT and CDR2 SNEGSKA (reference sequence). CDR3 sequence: CSASRESEAFF. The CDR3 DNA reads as TGCAGTGCTAGCAGGGAAAGTGAAGCTTTCTTT.

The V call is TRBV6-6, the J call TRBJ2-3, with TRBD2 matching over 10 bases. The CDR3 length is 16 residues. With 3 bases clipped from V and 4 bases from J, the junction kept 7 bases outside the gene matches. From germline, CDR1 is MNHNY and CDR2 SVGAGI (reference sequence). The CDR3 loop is CASSYDSGGGSDTQYF. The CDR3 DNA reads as TGTGCCAGCAGTTATGACAGCGGGGGGGGCTCAGATACGCAGTATTTT.

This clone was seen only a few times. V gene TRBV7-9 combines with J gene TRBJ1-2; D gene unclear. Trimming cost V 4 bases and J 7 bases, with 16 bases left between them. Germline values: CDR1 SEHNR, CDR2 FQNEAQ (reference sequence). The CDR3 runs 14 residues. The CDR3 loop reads CASSSTGDTFGYTF. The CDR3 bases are TGTGCCAGCAGCTCGACCGGTGACACTTTTGGCTACACCTTC. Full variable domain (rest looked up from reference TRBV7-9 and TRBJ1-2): DTGVSQNPRHKITKRGQNVTFRCDPISEHNRLYWYRQTLGQGPEFLTYFQNEAQLEKSRLLSDRFSAERPKGSFSTLEIQRTEQGDSAMYLCASSSTGDTFGYTFGSGTRLTVV.

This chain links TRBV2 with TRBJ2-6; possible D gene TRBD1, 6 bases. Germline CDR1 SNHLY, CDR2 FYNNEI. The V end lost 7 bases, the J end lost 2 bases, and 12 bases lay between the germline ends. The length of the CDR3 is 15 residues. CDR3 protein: CASTKDSTGANVLTF. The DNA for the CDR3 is TGTGCCAGCACCAAGGACAGCACTGGGGCCAACGTCCTGACTTTC.

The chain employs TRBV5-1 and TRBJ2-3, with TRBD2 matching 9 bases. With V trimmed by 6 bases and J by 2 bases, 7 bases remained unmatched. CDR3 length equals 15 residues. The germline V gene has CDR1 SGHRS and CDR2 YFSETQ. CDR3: CASNPSGATTDTQYF. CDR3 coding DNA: TGCGCCAGCAACCCTAGCGGGGCCACCACAGATACGCAGTATTTT.

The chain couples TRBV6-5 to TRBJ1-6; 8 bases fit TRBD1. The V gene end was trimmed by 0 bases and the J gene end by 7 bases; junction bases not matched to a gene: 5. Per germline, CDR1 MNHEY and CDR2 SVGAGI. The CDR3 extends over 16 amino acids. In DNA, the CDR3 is TGTGCCAGCAGTTACTCTACAGGGGGGAGGAATTCACCCCTCCACTTT. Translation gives CASSYSTGGRNSPLHF.

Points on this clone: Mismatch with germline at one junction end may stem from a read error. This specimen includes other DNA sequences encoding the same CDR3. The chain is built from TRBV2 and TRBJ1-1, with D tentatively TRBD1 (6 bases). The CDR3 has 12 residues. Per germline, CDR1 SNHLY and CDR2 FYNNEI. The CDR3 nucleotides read TGTGCTAGCATACGGGGGGCCACTGAAGCTTTCTTT. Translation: CASIRGATEAFF.

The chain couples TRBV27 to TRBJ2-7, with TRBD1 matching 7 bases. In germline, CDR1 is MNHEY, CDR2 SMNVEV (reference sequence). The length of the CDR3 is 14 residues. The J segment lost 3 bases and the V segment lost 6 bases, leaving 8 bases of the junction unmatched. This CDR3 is CASSTGQESYEQYF. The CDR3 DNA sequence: TGTGCCAGCAGCACTGGACAGGAGAGCTACGAGCAGTACTTC.

The CDR3 coding sequence is TGCGCCAGCAGCAGGGACAGGGACGAGCAGTACTTC. Its translation: CASSRDRDEQYF. J is TRBJ2-7 and V is TRBV10-1, with 9 nucleotides matching TRBD1. The CDR3 runs 12 residues. Trimming removed 6 bases from V and 5 bases from J; junction bases left unmatched: 2. From germline, CDR1 is WNHNN and CDR2 SYGVQD (reference sequence).

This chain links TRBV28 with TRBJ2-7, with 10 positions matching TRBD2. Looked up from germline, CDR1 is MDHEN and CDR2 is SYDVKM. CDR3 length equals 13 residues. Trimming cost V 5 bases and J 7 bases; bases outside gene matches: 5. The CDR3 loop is CASSGSGRGEQYF. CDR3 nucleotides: TGTGCCAGCAGTGGAAGCGGGAGGGGAGAGCAGTACTTC.

Here the CDR3 reads CASRRLAGPNEQFF. In nucleotides, the CDR3 is TGTGCCAGCAGGAGGCTAGCGGGACCCAATGAGCAGTTCTTC. This rearrangement joins TRBV4-2 to TRBJ2-1, with 9 positions matching TRBD2. Germline V CDR1 and CDR2: LGHNA, YNFKEQ. There are 14 residues in the CDR3. Trimming took 6 bases from V and 6 from J; bases not matched to a gene: 6.